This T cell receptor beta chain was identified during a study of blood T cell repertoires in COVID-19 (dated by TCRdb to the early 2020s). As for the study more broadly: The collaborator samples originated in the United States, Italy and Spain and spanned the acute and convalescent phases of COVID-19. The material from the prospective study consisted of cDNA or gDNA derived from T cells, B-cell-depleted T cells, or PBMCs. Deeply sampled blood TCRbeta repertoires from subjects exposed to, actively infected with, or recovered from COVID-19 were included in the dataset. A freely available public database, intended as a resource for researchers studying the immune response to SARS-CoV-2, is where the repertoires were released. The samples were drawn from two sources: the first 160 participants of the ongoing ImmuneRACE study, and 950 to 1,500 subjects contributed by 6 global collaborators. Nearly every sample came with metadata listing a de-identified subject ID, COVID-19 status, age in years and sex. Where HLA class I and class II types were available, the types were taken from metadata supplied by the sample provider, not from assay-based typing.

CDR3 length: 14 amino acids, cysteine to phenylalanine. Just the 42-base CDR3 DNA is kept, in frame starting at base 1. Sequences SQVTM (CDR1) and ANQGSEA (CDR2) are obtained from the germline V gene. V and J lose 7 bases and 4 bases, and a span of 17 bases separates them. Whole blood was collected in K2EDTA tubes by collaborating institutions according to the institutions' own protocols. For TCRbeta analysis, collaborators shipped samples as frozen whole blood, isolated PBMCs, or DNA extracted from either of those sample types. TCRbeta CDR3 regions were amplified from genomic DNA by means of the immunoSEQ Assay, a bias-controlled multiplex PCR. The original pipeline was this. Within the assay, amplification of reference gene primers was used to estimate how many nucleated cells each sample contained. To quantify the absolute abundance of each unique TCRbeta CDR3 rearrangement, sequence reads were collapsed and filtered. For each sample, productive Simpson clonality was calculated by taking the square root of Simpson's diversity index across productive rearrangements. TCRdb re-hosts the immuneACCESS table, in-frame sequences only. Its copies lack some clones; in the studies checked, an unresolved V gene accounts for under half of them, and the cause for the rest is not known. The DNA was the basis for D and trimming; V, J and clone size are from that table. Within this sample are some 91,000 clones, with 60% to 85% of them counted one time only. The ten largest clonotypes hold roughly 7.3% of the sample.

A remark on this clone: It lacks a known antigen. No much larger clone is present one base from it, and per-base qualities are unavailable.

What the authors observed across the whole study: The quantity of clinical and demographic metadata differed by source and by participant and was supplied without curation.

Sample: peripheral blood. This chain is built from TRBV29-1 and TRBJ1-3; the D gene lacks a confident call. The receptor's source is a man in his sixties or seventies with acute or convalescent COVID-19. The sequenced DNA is TGCAGCGCCCATGATGGAGTCTACGGAAACACCATATATTTT. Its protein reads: CSAHDGVYGNTIYF.